The 23 T cell receptor beta chains in this list originate from one sample, sequenced in a study of Ad26.COV2.S vaccination and SARS-CoV-2 variants. The treatment was: 19 received Ad26.COV2.S at low or high dose, single or two shots; about 5 received placebo; per-sample allocation not given. Collection of samples fell on day 63 after the first vaccine or placebo injection. Generated by immunoSEQ multiplex PCR, the TCRdb table keeps only in-frame clones and is missing some. The sample contains more than 350,000 clones, over 75% of which appear only once. The starting material was peripheral blood, obtained in a trial of Ad26.COV2.S vaccine versus placebo. Every receptor here comes from a person between 18 and 60 years old who received the Ad26.COV2.S COVID-19 vaccine or a placebo.

This chain joins TRBV29-1 and TRBJ2-5; the match to TRBD1 covers 10 bases. The junction had 4 bases not matched to a gene; V was cut back by 6 bases and J by 3 bases. The CDR3 runs to 13 residues. Germline V lookup: CDR1 SQVTM, CDR2 ANQGSEA. CDR3 protein: CSVGDRGEETQYF. CDR3 DNA sequence: TGCAGCGTGGGGGACAGGGGTGAAGAGACCCAGTACTTC.

V gene TRBV6-5 combines with J gene TRBJ1-2, with D uncertain. Germline V lookup: CDR1 MNHEY, CDR2 SVGAGI. V dropped 0 bases and J dropped 4 bases, with 9 bases sitting between them. The length of the CDR3 is 14 residues. The CDR3 sequence: CASSYSRALYGYTF. The CDR3 DNA reads as TGTGCCAGCAGTTACTCGAGGGCGCTCTATGGCTACACCTTC.

CDR3 protein: CASSRSGEFYEQYF. The DNA for the CDR3 is TGTGCCAGTAGTAGGTCGGGGGAGTTTTACGAGCAGTACTTC. This chain uses TRBV19 with TRBJ2-7; a weak D match, TRBD2 (6 bases). The V end was cut by 4 bases, the J end by 4 bases, with 14 bases between. Germline V lookup: CDR1 LNHDA, CDR2 SQIVND (reference sequence). This CDR3 is built from 14 residues.

The chain joins TRBV20-1 to TRBJ2-1; D tentatively fits TRBD1 or TRBD2 (5 bases each). V lost 3 bases and J lost 3, with 12 bases in between. CDR3 length equals 14 residues. The V gene's germline CDR1 is DFQATT and CDR2 SNEGSKA (reference sequence). CDR3 bases: TGCAGTGCTAGTGGGGGTACGGTCTACAATGAGCAGTTCTTC. This codes for CSASGGTVYNEQFF.

The chain couples TRBV5-4 to TRBJ1-1; D is ambiguous. Trimming pared 0 bases from V and 1 base from J, leaving 7 bases between. Germline values: CDR1 SGHNT, CDR2 YYREEE (reference sequence). The CDR3 contains 14 residues. DNA of the CDR3: TGTGCCAGCAGCTTGGGATGGGAGAACACTGAAGCTTTCTTT. Translated, it gives CASSLGWENTEAFF.

This chain joins TRBV7-9 and TRBJ1-1; TRBD1 agrees at 8 bases. The ends lost 5 bases at V and 0 bases at J; junction bases unmatched: 8. Germline values: CDR1 SEHNR, CDR2 FQNEAQ (reference sequence). The CDR3 spans 16 residues. The CDR3 coding sequence is TGTGCCAGCAGCCTAGGACAGGGCGGAATGAACACTGAAGCTTTCTTT. Its translation: CASSLGQGGMNTEAFF.

This clone was recorded only once. V is TRBV5-1 and J is TRBJ1-4; perhaps TRBD1 as D (6 bases). Per the germline V gene, CDR1 is SGHRS and CDR2 is YFSETQ. This CDR3 has 15 residues. Trimming left V 3 bases short and J 7 bases short, with 16 bases between. CDR3 nucleotide sequence: TGCGCCAGCAGCTCTTTACAGGGTCGGGGTGAAAAACTGTTTTTT. Translation gives CASSSLQGRGEKLFF.

This chain connects TRBV9 to TRBJ1-1; D remains unclear. Trimming removed 0 bases at V and 0 bases at J, with 12 bases between. Per germline, CDR1 SGDLS and CDR2 YYNGEE. The CDR3 loop spans 16 amino acids. CDR3 residues: CASSVDHPAMNTEAFF. In nucleotides, the CDR3 is TGTGCCAGCAGCGTAGACCACCCCGCGATGAACACTGAAGCTTTCTTT.

This chain uses TRBV6-6 with TRBJ2-7; either TRBD1 or TRBD2 may supply D (6 bases each). Germline-derived CDR1 and CDR2 are MNHNY and SVGAGI (reference sequence). The V and J ends lost 4 bases and 0 bases respectively, with 13 bases between them. The CDR3 has 15 amino acids. This CDR3 reads CASSFQGRYSYEQYF. In nucleotides, the CDR3 is TGTGCCAGCAGTTTCCAGGGGAGGTACTCCTACGAGCAGTACTTC.

V usage is TRBV21-1 and J usage is TRBJ2-2; the table's D call TRBD1 went unverified against the DNA. TRBV21-1 is a pseudogene segment. The CDR3 runs 17 residues. CDR3 sequence: CARESIGRGKNTGELFF. The CDR3 DNA reads TGTGCCCGTGAGAGTATAGGCAGGGGAAAGAACACCGGGGAGCTGTTTTTT.

The rearrangement joins TRBV27 to TRBJ2-1, with 7 bases lining up with TRBD2. Looked up from germline, CDR1 is MNHEY and CDR2 is SMNVEV (reference sequence). With V trimmed by 5 bases and J by 7 bases, 14 bases remained unmatched. This CDR3 has 16 amino acids. CDR3 bases: TGTGCCAGCAGTCCGTGGACTAGTGGGATGAGGAATGAGCAGTTCTTC. It yields the protein CASSPWTSGMRNEQFF.

The chain carries TRBV11-3 and TRBJ1-5; 9 nucleotides align to TRBD1. This CDR3 region has 15 residues. Germline loops: CDR1 SGHNT, CDR2 YENEEA. The V segment lost 1 base and the J segment 4 bases; nucleotides outside the gene matches: 2. The CDR3 is CASSLVGTGNQPQHF. The CDR3 DNA reads TGTGCCAGCAGCTTAGTTGGGACAGGGAATCAGCCCCAGCATTTT.

The chain carries TRBV19 and TRBJ1-2; D remains ambiguous. Germline loops: CDR1 LNHDA, CDR2 SQIVND (reference sequence). V lost 6 bases and J lost 4, with 15 bases in between. There are 14 residues in the CDR3. CDR3 DNA sequence: TGTGCCAGTAGGCCTGCCAAGGTTGGCTATGGCTACACCTTC. Translation: CASRPAKVGYGYTF.

The rearrangement uses TRBV5-1 and TRBJ2-7, with a tentative D call TRBD1 (6 bases). V was trimmed by 4 bases and J by 7 bases, leaving 12 bases between them. The CDR3 covers 12 residues. Germline values: CDR1 SGHRS, CDR2 YFSETQ. The CDR3 sequence is CASSPTGMEQYF. As DNA, the CDR3 is TGCGCCAGCAGCCCCACAGGGATGGAGCAGTACTTC.

The chain carries TRBV6-2 or TRBV6-3 and TRBJ2-1, with TRBD1 as a possible D gene (6 bases). The CDR3 sequence is 14 residues long. Trimming stripped 1 base from V and 10 bases from J, with 14 bases between. Germline V CDR1 and CDR2: MNHEY, SVGEGT. The CDR3 DNA reads TGTGCCAGCAGTTACTTCTCCCAGGGGCGGGAGCAGTTCTTC. It translates to CASSYFSQGREQFF.

The V call is TRBV4-3, the J call TRBJ1-6; D gene uncertain. Germline lookup yields CDR1 LGHNA and CDR2 YSLEER. The CDR3 runs to 18 residues. V was cut by 0 bases and J by 7 bases, with 19 bases left in between. As DNA, the CDR3 is TGCGCCAGCAGCCAAGAAGCTGCCGGTGCTGTAGCGAATTCACCCCTCCACTTT. Translating it yields CASSQEAAGAVANSPLHF.

This clone was counted a single time. The chain recombines TRBV7-9 with TRBJ2-7, with D tentatively TRBD1 or TRBD2 (5 bases each). V lost 5 bases and J lost 1, with 12 bases in between. The germline gives CDR1 SEHNR, CDR2 FQNEAQ (reference sequence). This CDR3 has 14 amino acids. The CDR3 region is CASSVGEFSYEQYF. The CDR3, as DNA: TGTGCCAGCAGCGTAGGGGAGTTTTCCTACGAGCAGTACTTC.

The chain employs TRBV3-1 (or the pseudogene TRBV3-2) and TRBJ2-7; perhaps TRBD1 as D (5 bases). Germline CDR1 is LGHDT and CDR2 is YNNKEL (reference sequence). The CDR3 consists of 15 residues. Trimming took off 1 base at V and 4 bases at J, with 14 bases between the two ends. DNA for the CDR3: TGTGCCAGCAGCCAAGCAGGCAGGGTGGCTTACGAGCAGTACTTC. Its translation: CASSQAGRVAYEQYF.

V gene TRBV19 combines with J gene TRBJ2-1, with 8 bases matching TRBD2. CDR3 length: 16 amino acids. The ends lost 5 bases at V and 6 bases at J; junction bases unmatched: 12. Germline V gene sequence: CDR1 LNHDA, CDR2 SQIVND (reference sequence). The CDR3 DNA reads TGTGCCAGTAGTCTTTTCGCGGGAGGCCGAGGCAATGAGCAGTTCTTC. Encoded protein: CASSLFAGGRGNEQFF.

In the case of this clone: At the DNA level, this CDR3 is encoded by other sequences in the same sample as well. The chain has TRBV18 and TRBJ2-3, with D unresolved. The V end was cut by 3 bases, the J end by 0 bases, with 1 base between. Germline-derived CDR1 and CDR2 are KGHSH and LQKENI. The CDR3 contains 12 residues. The CDR3 here is CASSPSTDTQYF. The CDR3 DNA is TGTGCCAGCTCACCTAGCACAGATACGCAGTATTTT. Full variable domain (missing parts from reference TRBV18 and TRBJ2-3): NAGVMQNPRHLVRRRGQEARLRCSPMKGHSHVYWYRQLPEEGLKFMVYLQKENIIDESGMPKERFSAEFPKEGPSILRIQQVVRGDSAAYFCASSPSTDTQYFGPGTRLTVL.

The J gene is TRBJ1-3, the V gene TRBV12-5; weak D call: TRBD1 (6 bases). CDR3 length: 17 amino acids. Trimming removed 5 bases at V and 0 bases at J, with 17 bases between. The germline gives CDR1 LGHNT, CDR2 FRNRAP. CDR3 bases: TGTGCTAGTGGTCCACCTTGGGGGGGGCCCTCTGGAAACACCATATATTTT. Translation gives CASGPPWGGPSGNTIYF.

This CDR3 is CASRQLAGAYNEQFF. DNA for the CDR3: TGTGCCAGCAGGCAACTAGCGGGAGCCTACAATGAGCAGTTCTTC. The chain has TRBV6-6 and TRBJ2-1; 11 positions agree with TRBD2. The germline CDR1 and CDR2 sequences are MNHNY and SVGAGI (reference sequence). The CDR3 is 15 amino acids. The junction had 3 bases not matched to a gene; V was cut back by 6 bases and J by 2 bases.

The V call is TRBV28, the J call TRBJ2-7; the D gene is possibly TRBD2 (5 bases). CDR3 length: 12 residues. Germline loops: CDR1 MDHEN, CDR2 SYDVKM. Trimming cost V 5 bases and J 5 bases, with 10 bases left between them. The CDR3 sequence is CASSVRADEQYF. CDR3 nucleotides: TGTGCCAGCAGTGTCAGAGCGGACGAGCAGTACTTC.